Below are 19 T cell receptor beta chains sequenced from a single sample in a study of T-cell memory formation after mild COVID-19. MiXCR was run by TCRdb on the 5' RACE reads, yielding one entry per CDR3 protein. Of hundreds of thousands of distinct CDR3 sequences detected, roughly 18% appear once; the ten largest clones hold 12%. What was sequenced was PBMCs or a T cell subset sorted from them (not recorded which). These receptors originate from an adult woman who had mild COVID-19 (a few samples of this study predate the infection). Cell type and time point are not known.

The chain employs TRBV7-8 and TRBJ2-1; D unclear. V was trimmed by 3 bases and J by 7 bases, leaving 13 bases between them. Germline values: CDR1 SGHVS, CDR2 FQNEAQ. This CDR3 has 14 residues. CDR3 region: CASSFLYRPNEQFF. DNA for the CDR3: TGTGCCAGCAGCTTTCTCTATCGGCCGAATGAGCAGTTCTTC.

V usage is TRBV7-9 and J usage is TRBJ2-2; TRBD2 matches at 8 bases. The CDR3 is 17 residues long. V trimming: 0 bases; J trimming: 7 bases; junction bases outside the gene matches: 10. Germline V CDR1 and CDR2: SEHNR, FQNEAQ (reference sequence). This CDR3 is CASSLAPAGVYNGELFF. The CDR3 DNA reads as TGTGCCAGCAGCTTAGCCCCAGCGGGAGTGTACAACGGGGAGCTGTTTTTT.

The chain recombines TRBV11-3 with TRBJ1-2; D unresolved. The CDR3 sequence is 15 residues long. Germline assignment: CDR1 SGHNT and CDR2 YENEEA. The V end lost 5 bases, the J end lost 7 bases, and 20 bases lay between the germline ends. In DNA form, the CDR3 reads TGTGCCAGCAGCCGAACGTTGCCGCTTGGGAGTGGCTACACCTTC. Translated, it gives CASSRTLPLGSGYTF.

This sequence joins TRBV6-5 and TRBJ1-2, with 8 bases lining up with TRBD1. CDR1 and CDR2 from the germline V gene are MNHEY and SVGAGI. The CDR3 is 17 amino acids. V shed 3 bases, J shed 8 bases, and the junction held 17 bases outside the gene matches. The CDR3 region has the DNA TGTGCCAGCAGTTATTTTCCCCAGGGGGCAATAGGAGAAGGCTACACCTTC. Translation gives CASSYFPQGAIGEGYTF.

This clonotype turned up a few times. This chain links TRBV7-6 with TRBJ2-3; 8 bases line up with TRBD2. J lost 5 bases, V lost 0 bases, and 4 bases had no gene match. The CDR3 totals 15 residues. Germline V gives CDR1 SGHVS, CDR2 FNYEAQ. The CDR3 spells CASSLAAGGGDTQYF. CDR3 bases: TGTGCCAGCAGCTTAGCGGCGGGGGGCGGAGATACGCAGTATTTT.

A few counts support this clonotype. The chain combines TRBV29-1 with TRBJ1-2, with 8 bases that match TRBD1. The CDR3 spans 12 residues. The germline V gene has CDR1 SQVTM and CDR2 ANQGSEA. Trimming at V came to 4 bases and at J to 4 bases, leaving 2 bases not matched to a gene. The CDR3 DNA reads TGCAGCGTTGCAGGACAGGGCTATGGCTACACCTTC. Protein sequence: CSVAGQGYGYTF.

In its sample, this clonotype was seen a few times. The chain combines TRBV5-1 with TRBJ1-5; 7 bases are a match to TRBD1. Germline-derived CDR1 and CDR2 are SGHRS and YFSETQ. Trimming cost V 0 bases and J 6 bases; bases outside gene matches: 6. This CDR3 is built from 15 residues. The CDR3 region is CASSLGGQVGQPQHF. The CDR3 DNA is TGCGCCAGCAGCTTGGGCGGACAGGTCGGTCAGCCCCAGCATTTT.

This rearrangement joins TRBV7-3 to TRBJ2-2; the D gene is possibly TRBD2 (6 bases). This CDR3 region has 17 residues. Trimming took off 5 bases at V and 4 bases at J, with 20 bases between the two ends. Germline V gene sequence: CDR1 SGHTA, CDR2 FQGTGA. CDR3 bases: TGTGCCAGCAGCCCTACTCTAGCGCTGTTCGGCACCGGGGAGCTGTTTTTT. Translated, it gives CASSPTLALFGTGELFF.

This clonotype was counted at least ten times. Here the CDR3 DNA reads TGTGCCAGCAGCTTGGAGGCATTGATCAACACTGAAGCTTTCTTT. Its translation: CASSLEALINTEAFF. This rearrangement joins TRBV7-9 to TRBJ1-1, with D unresolved. V was clipped by 3 bases and J by 2 bases, with 13 bases between them. Germline V gene sequence: CDR1 SEHNR, CDR2 FQNEAQ (reference sequence). This CDR3 is built from 15 residues.

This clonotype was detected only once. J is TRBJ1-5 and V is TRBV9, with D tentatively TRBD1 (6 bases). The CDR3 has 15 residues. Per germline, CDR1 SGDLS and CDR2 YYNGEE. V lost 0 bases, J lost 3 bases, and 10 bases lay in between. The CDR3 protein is CASSVGGATNQPQHF. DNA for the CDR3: TGTGCCAGCAGCGTAGGGGGGGCAACCAATCAGCCCCAGCATTTT.

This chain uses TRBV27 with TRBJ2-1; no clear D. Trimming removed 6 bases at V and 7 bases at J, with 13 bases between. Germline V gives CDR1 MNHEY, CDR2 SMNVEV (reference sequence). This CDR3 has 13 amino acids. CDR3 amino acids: CASRRGNWNEQFF. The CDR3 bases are TGTGCCAGCAGGAGAGGTAATTGGAATGAGCAGTTCTTC.

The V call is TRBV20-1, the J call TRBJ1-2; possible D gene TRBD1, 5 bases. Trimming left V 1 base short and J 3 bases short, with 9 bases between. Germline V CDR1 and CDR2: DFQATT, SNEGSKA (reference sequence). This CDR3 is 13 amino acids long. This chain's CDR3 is CSARGVGDYGYTF. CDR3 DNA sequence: TGCAGTGCTAGAGGTGTAGGGGACTATGGCTACACCTTC.

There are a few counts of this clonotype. The CDR3: CAISEIGDRGLHEQYF. Here the CDR3 DNA reads TGTGCCATCAGCGAAATAGGGGACAGGGGTCTACACGAGCAGTACTTC. The rearrangement uses TRBV10-3 and TRBJ2-7; 10 bases line up with TRBD1. V lost 6 bases to trimming and J lost 5 bases; unmatched junction nucleotides: 13. This CDR3 region has 16 residues. Per the germline V gene, CDR1 is ENHRY and CDR2 is SYGVKD.

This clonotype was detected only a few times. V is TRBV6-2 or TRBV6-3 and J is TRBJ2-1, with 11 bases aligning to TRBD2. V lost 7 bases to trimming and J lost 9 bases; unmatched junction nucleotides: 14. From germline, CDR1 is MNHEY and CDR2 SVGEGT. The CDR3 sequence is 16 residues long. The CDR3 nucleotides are TGTGCCAGCACAAAAGCGTCACTAGCGGGAGTTCTTGAGCAGTTCTTC. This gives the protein CASTKASLAGVLEQFF.

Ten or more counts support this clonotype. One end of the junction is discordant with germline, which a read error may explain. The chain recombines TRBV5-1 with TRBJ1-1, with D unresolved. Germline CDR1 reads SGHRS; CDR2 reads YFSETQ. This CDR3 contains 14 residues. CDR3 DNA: TGTGCCAGCAGCCTGGGGAGTGGGAACACTGAAGCTTTCTTT. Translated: CASSLGSGNTEAFF.

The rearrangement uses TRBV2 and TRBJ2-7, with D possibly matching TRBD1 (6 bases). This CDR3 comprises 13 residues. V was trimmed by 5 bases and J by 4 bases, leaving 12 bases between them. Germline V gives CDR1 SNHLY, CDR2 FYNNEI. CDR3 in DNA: TGTGCCAGCAGTCACAGGGTGATTTACGAGCAGTACTTC. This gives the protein CASSHRVIYEQYF.

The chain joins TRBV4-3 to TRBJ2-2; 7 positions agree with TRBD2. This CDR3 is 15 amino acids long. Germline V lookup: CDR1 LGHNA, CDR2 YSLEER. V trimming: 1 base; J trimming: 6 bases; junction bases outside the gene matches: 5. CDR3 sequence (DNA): TGCGCCAGCAGCCAAGCCGGGGGAGGGGCCGGGGAGCTGTTTTTT. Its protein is CASSQAGGGAGELFF.

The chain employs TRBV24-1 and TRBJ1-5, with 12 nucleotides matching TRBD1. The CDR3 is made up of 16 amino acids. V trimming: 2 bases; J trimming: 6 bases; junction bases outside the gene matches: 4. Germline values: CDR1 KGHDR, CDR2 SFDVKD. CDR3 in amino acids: CATSDSGTGGGQPQHF. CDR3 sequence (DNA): TGTGCCACCAGTGATTCCGGGACAGGGGGCGGTCAGCCCCAGCATTTT.

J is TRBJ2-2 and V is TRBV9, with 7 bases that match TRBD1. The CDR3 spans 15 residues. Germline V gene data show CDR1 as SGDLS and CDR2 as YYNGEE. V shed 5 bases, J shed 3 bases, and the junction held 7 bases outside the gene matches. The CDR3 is CASRRSGTDTGELFF. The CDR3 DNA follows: TGTGCCAGCAGGAGGTCAGGGACAGACACCGGGGAGCTGTTTTTT.